These 19 T cell receptor beta chains originate from one sample sequenced in a study of human T cells and chemical hapten exposure. TCRdb independently ran MiXCR on the RACE reads; one entry per CDR3 protein. The sample lists around 360,000 distinct CDR3 sequences, 6% to 7% occurring once. Time point in this sample: patch test 2, 6 weeks after DPC sensitization. The sample's treatment: therapeutic diphenylcyclopropenone sensitization with weekly scalp DPC. Sequencing was performed on whole blood, taken in connection with sensitization to the hapten diphenylcyclopropenone (DPC). Receptors were obtained from a woman aged 18-29 years with alopecia areata. Some clones in this sample may be carry-over from other donors' samples.

In this sample, this clonotype turned up many times. The chain carries TRBV7-9 and TRBJ1-1; D might be TRBD1 (5 bases). Looked up from germline, CDR1 is SEHNR and CDR2 is FQNEAQ (reference sequence). The CDR3 length is 13 residues. V lost 6 bases to trimming and J lost 3 bases, with 11 bases between them. CDR3 sequence reads: CASRGRGYTEAFF. DNA of the CDR3: TGTGCCAGCAGGGGAAGGGGTTACACTGAAGCTTTCTTT.

This clonotype has only a few counts. The chain employs TRBV5-5 and TRBJ2-3; 12 bases map to TRBD1. After removal of 4 bases from V and 10 bases from J, the junction contained 10 bases not matched to a gene. Germline CDR1 is SGHKS and CDR2 is YYEKEE (reference sequence). This CDR3 is 15 amino acids long. The CDR3 DNA sequence: TGTGCCAGCAGCCTAACCGGGACAGGGGGCAGGGCGCAGTATTTT. The encoded protein is CASSLTGTGGRAQYF.

This clonotype showed up just once. The genes are TRBV20-1 and TRBJ2-3; maybe TRBD2 (5 bases). CDR1 is DFQATT and CDR2 is SNEGSKA in the germline V gene (reference sequence). V lost 5 bases, J lost 1 base, and 7 bases lay in between. CDR3 size: 12 residues. CDR3 sequence (DNA): TGCAGTGCTTTCGGGGGCACAGATACGCAGTATTTT. It translates to CSAFGGTDTQYF.

This clonotype occurred a few times. J is TRBJ2-7 and V is TRBV28, with D perhaps matching TRBD2 (6 bases). Per the germline V gene, CDR1 is MDHEN and CDR2 is SYDVKM. CDR3 length equals 13 residues. Trimming cost V 7 bases and J 7 bases, with 17 bases left between them. The CDR3 DNA sequence: TGTGCCAGCACCAGAAACCAGGGAGGAGAGCAGTACTTC. It encodes CASTRNQGGEQYF.

This clonotype was recorded many times. The chain carries TRBV5-1 and TRBJ1-1; 12 bases align to TRBD1. The CDR3 consists of 16 residues. From germline, CDR1 is SGHRS and CDR2 YFSETQ. The V and J ends lost 0 bases and 4 bases, in that order; junction bases with no gene match: 4. CDR3 residues: CASSLAPGQGATEAFF. DNA of the CDR3: TGCGCCAGCAGCTTGGCACCGGGACAGGGGGCCACTGAAGCTTTCTTT.

This chain uses TRBV4-3 with TRBJ2-1; a weak D match, TRBD1 (5 bases). Trimming took 1 base from V and 1 from J, leaving 11 bases between them. The CDR3 covers 16 residues. The germline V gene has CDR1 LGHNA and CDR2 YSLEER. In nucleotides, the CDR3 is TGCGCCAGCAGCCAAGGGTCGTACAGGTCCTACAATGAGCAGTTCTTC. Translated: CASSQGSYRSYNEQFF.

This chain connects TRBV5-5 to TRBJ1-3; TRBD1 aligns across 9 bases. The V gene end was trimmed by 3 bases and the J gene end by 5 bases; junction bases not matched to a gene: 3. Germline CDR1 reads SGHKS; CDR2 reads YYEKEE (reference sequence). The CDR3 has 14 residues. Here the CDR3 reads CASSSTGGRNTIYF. As DNA, the CDR3 is TGTGCCAGCAGCTCGACAGGGGGTCGAAACACCATATATTTT. Complete variable domain (other parts from reference TRBV5-5 and TRBJ1-3): DAGVTQSPTHLIKTRGQQVTLRCSPISGHKSVSWYQQVLGQGPQFIFQYYEKEERGRGNFPDRFSARQFPNYSSELNVNALLLGDSALYLCASSSTGGRNTIYFGEGSWLTVV.

This clonotype was seen repeatedly, ten times or more. The germline gene is not matched at one end of the junction; a read error may be the cause. This chain uses TRBV7-7 with TRBJ2-3; a possible D gene is TRBD1 (7 bases). This CDR3 is 15 amino acids long. Germline-derived CDR1 and CDR2 are SSHAT and FNYEAQ (reference sequence). The CDR3 DNA follows: TGTGCTAGCAGCTTAGGAGGGGGCGCCGGGGATACGCAGTATTTT. Translation: CASSLGGGAGDTQYF.

This clonotype came up many times. This chain uses TRBV7-9 with TRBJ1-5; D unclear. There are 14 residues in the CDR3. V dropped 2 bases and J dropped 2 bases, with 7 bases sitting between them. Looked up from germline, CDR1 is SEHNR and CDR2 is FQNEAQ (reference sequence). The CDR3, as DNA: TGTGCCAGCAGCTTAAGGGATGGCAATCAGCCCCAGCATTTT. Translating it yields CASSLRDGNQPQHF. Complete variable domain (other parts from reference TRBV7-9 and TRBJ1-5): DTGVSQNPRHKITKRGQNVTFRCDPISEHNRLYWYRQTLGQGPEFLTYFQNEAQLEKSRLLSDRFSAERPKGSFSTLEIQRTEQGDSAMYLCASSLRDGNQPQHFGDGTRLSIL.

This clonotype was observed many times. The chain is built from TRBV10-3 and TRBJ1-2; no clear D gene. V dropped 4 bases and J dropped 5 bases, with 11 bases sitting between them. The CDR3 is 13 residues long. Germline V gene lookup returns CDR1 ENHRY and CDR2 SYGVKD. The CDR3 here is CAISGRTGYGYTF. Here the CDR3 DNA reads TGTGCCATCAGTGGAAGGACGGGTTATGGCTACACCTTC.

This clonotype has a count of ten or more. The rearrangement links TRBV29-1 to TRBJ2-5; D may correspond to TRBD1 or TRBD2 (5 bases each). V gave up 4 bases and J gave up 9 bases, with 12 bases separating them. The germline V gene encodes CDR1 SQVTM and CDR2 ANQGSEA. This CDR3 has 11 residues. CDR3 sequence: CSVGSEGPQYF. CDR3 sequence (DNA): TGCAGCGTTGGAAGTGAGGGGCCCCAGTACTTC.

This clonotype appeared many times. J is TRBJ1-5 and V is TRBV7-2; 8 bases line up with TRBD1. The V gene's germline CDR1 is SGHTA and CDR2 FQGNSA. V trimming: 5 bases; J trimming: 4 bases; junction bases outside the gene matches: 7. This CDR3 is 15 amino acids long. The CDR3 DNA reads as TGTGCCAGCAGCCGGAGTCAGGGGGCAAATCAGCCCCAGCATTTT. Encoded protein: CASSRSQGANQPQHF.

The chain recombines TRBV6-2 or TRBV6-3 with TRBJ2-6; possibly TRBD1 for D (5 bases). This CDR3 has 16 amino acids. V gave up 7 bases and J gave up 4 bases, with 17 bases separating them. Germline CDR1 and CDR2: MNHEY and SVGEGT. CDR3 DNA: TGTGCCAGCACTCAGCTCAGGGAAATGGGGGCCAACGTCCTGACTTTC. Translation: CASTQLREMGANVLTF.

The rearrangement joins TRBV28 to TRBJ1-3; D is unresolved. V shed 6 bases and J shed 0 bases, with 15 bases lying between them. CDR3 size: 16 residues. Germline V gene lookup returns CDR1 MDHEN and CDR2 SYDVKM. The CDR3 spells CASSPGSLNSGNTIYF. The CDR3 bases are TGTGCCAGCAGCCCCGGTAGCTTAAACTCTGGAAACACCATATATTTT.

This clonotype occurred a few times. J is TRBJ2-1 and V is TRBV4-3; TRBD2 is a possible D gene (6 bases). Germline loops: CDR1 LGHNA, CDR2 YSLEER. Trimming removed 0 bases from V and 2 bases from J, with 14 bases in between. CDR3 length: 17 amino acids. This CDR3 reads CASSQELTGGAYNEQFF. CDR3 DNA: TGCGCCAGCAGCCAAGAGTTAACCGGGGGAGCCTACAATGAGCAGTTCTTC.

The V call is TRBV5-1, the J call TRBJ1-1; D gene ambiguous. The germline gives CDR1 SGHRS, CDR2 YFSETQ. Trimming removed 2 bases at V and 1 base at J, with 6 bases between. The CDR3 totals 13 residues. CDR3 DNA sequence: TGCGCCAGCAGCTTTCGGACGAACACTGAAGCTTTCTTT. It encodes CASSFRTNTEAFF.

There are a few counts of this clonotype. The chain has TRBV7-9 and TRBJ1-2, with a possible D match to TRBD1 (5 bases). Germline assignment: CDR1 SEHNR and CDR2 FQNEAQ (reference sequence). The length of the CDR3 is 16 residues. V lost 5 bases, J lost 6 bases, and 22 bases lay in between. CDR3 bases: TGTGCCAGCAGCCCGCTAAAGGGACGGTTAGAGGATGGCTACACCTTC. Translating it yields CASSPLKGRLEDGYTF.

This clonotype was observed at least ten times. V and J are TRBV12-3 or TRBV12-4 and TRBJ2-1, with D uncertain. The CDR3 runs 12 residues. Deletions cut 1 base from V and 7 bases from J, with 5 bases between. CDR3 coding DNA: TGTGCCAGCAGTTTAGATGAGAATGAGCAGTTCTTC. It encodes CASSLDENEQFF.

This clonotype was found many times. The rearrangement uses TRBV4-1 and TRBJ1-1; D ambiguous. V lost 4 bases and J lost 2, with 11 bases in between. CDR3 length equals 14 residues. Germline V gives CDR1 MGHRA, CDR2 YSYEKL. DNA of the CDR3: TGCGCCAGCAGCCCCTTAGACCCAAACACTGAAGCTTTCTTT. Protein product: CASSPLDPNTEAFF.